A selection of T cell receptor beta chains follows, all from one sample in a study of blood T cell repertoires in COVID-19. Assay used: immunoSEQ multiplex PCR; TCRdb lists only in-frame clones, some missing. Found here are about 190,000 clones, less than 80% of them singletons; the top ten hold under 15%. The specimen was peripheral blood. Receptors originate from a woman aged 50 to 60 with acute or convalescent COVID-19. CDR3s include the opening cysteine and the closing phenylalanine or tryptophan. A D gene is named only where the DNA matches it firmly. Not every row has a clone size; where given, it reads once, few, many or a size class.

D gene	clone size	V gene	J gene	CDR3 DNA	CDR3 protein
-	-	TRBV19	TRBJ1-2	TGTGCCAGTAGCGAGGATTCAGGGATGGCATCCTATGGCTACACCTTC	CASSEDSGMASYGYTF
-	-	TRBV30	TRBJ1-6	TGTGCCTGGGGGCTGGGGGAGGGATCACCCCTCCACTTT	CAWGLGEGSPLHF
TRBD1	-	TRBV24-1	TRBJ1-1	TGTGCCACCAGTGATCATCCCCGGACAGGACAGAGCACTGAAGCTTTCTTT	CATSDHPRTGQSTEAFF
-	-	TRBV19	TRBJ2-3	TGTGCCAGTAGTATTGGGGACTTGGGCACAGATACGCAGTATTTT	CASSIGDLGTDTQYF
TRBD1	-	TRBV2	TRBJ1-1	TGTGCCAGCACGCGTCAGACAGGGCCTAACACTGAAGCTTTCTTT	CASTRQTGPNTEAFF
-	-	TRBV5-1	TRBJ1-1	TGCGCCAGCAGCTCGGTTAGTCGGGGGGCGGACACTGAAGCTTTCTTT	CASSSVSRGADTEAFF
TRBD2	-	TRBV12-5	TRBJ2-1	TGTGCTAGTGGTTTTAGCGGGCAGTACAATGAGCAGTTCTTC	CASGFSGQYNEQFF
-	-	TRBV24-1	TRBJ2-2	TGTGCCACCAGTGATGTCCTGGGAGGAGGGAGTCCCGGGGTCACCGGGGAGCTGTTTTTT	CATSDVLGGGSPGVTGELFF
-	-	TRBV20-1	TRBJ2-7	TGCAGTGCTATATTATACGAGCAGTACTTC	CSAILYEQYF
TRBD2	-	TRBV7-9	TRBJ2-7	TGTGCCAGCAGCTTAGGCGGCGGGGGGTCCTACGAGCAGTACTTC	CASSLGGGGSYEQYF
TRBD2	-	TRBV11-2	TRBJ2-1	TGTGCCAGCAGCTCTAGGACTAGCGGTAGGGAGCAGTTCTTC	CASSSRTSGREQFF
-	once	TRBV28	TRBJ2-7	TGTGCCAGCAGCTTAAGCGACTTGAGCTCCTACGAGCAGTACTTC	CASSLSDLSSYEQYF
-	-	TRBV24-1	TRBJ2-7	TGTGCCACCAGTGATTGGGCCGGCGAGCAGTACTTC	CATSDWAGEQYF
TRBD1	-	TRBV14	TRBJ1-5	TGTGCCAGCAGCCCTGAACTTAGGACAGGCGACAATCAGCCCCAGCATTTT	CASSPELRTGDNQPQHF
-	-	TRBV7-2	TRBJ1-5	TGTGCCAGCAGCTTATTACCCAGGGGCAGCAATCAGCCCCAGCATTTT	CASSLLPRGSNQPQHF
TRBD1	-	TRBV19	TRBJ1-6	TGTGCCAGTAGTTCCGGGACAGAAAATTCACCCCTCCACTTT	CASSSGTENSPLHF
-	few	TRBV5-1	TRBJ1-3	TGCGCCAGCAGCCGGGCGGAGGAAGGAAACACCATATATTTT	CASSRAEEGNTIYF
-	many	TRBV30	TRBJ2-7	TGTGCCTGGGCGGACAGCTACGAGCAGTACTTC	CAWADSYEQYF
TRBD1	once	TRBV19	TRBJ1-1	TGTGCCAGTACCCGGGACAGGGCCCGAAGGGCTGAAGCTTTCTTT	CASTRDRARRAEAFF
-	-	TRBV2	TRBJ1-5	TGTGCCAGCAGTCCAGGGTTAAATCAGCCCCAGCATTTT	CASSPGLNQPQHF
TRBD2	-	TRBV19	TRBJ2-5	TGTGCCAGTAGTTTAGCGGGAGCTATCCAAGAGACCCAGTACTTC	CASSLAGAIQETQYF
-	-	TRBV3-1/TRBV3-2	TRBJ1-1	TGTGCCAGCAGCCAATTAGCCTACACTGAAGCTTTCTTT	CASSQLAYTEAFF
TRBD1	-	TRBV24-1	TRBJ2-3	TGTGCCACCAGTGCCTTGGACAGGGAGGCAGATACGCAGTATTTT	CATSALDREADTQYF
TRBD1	few	TRBV18	TRBJ1-2	TGTGCCAGCTCACCCGCGGACAGGGCGGGCTATGGCTACACCTTC	CASSPADRAGYGYTF
TRBD1	-	TRBV6-6	TRBJ1-5	TGTGCCAGCAGTTACTTGGGACAGGGGGGGTCAGCCCAGCATTTT	CASSYLGQGGSAQHF
TRBD1	-	TRBV6-4	TRBJ2-5	TGTGCCAGCAGTGCCCGACAGGGAGAGACCCAGTACTTC	CASSARQGETQYF
TRBD1	few	TRBV5-6	TRBJ2-2	TGTGCCAGCAGCGTACCGGGACAGGGAAAGACCGGGGAGCTGTTTTTT	CASSVPGQGKTGELFF
TRBD1	-	TRBV14	TRBJ1-2	TGTGCCAGCAGCCTGACAGGGGAGAATGGCTACACCTTC	CASSLTGENGYTF
-	-	TRBV5-1	TRBJ1-3	TGCGCCAGCAGCTTGGACAGCTCTGGAAACACCATATATTTT	CASSLDSSGNTIYF
-	-	TRBV7-7	TRBJ2-1	TGTGCTAGCAGCTTAGAGGGCGGGCTAGAGGGCCGCAATGAGCAGTTCTTC	CASSLEGGLEGRNEQFF